A selection of T cell receptor beta chains follows, all from one sample in a study of cytomegalovirus exposure and HLA in healthy donors. Libraries were prepared by immunoSEQ multiplex PCR; TCRdb keeps only in-frame clonotypes and omits some of them. The table has over 80,000 clones, roughly four fifths seen once. Source material: PBMCs. The receptors were gathered from a man aged 25-40 years in good health and CMV-seropositive. Both conserved end residues are part of each CDR3. The order of the fields is clone size, J gene, D gene, V gene, CDR3 protein, CDR3 DNA. A D gene is named only where the DNA matches it firmly. Rows may omit the clone size; those that give it use once, few, many or a size class.

>.|TRBJ1-2|.|TRBV28
CASSLGGLANYGYTF
TGTGCCAGCAGTTTGGGGGGGTTAGCTAACTATGGCTACACCTTC
>.|TRBJ1-2|.|TRBV7-9
CSSSPTGYGYTF
TGTTCCAGCAGCCCTACAGGGTATGGCTACACCTTC
>.|TRBJ1-1|.|TRBV9
CASSVARGGAGTEAFF
TGTGCCAGCAGCGTAGCACGGGGGGGGGCCGGCACTGAAGCTTTCTTT
>.|TRBJ1-1|.|TRBV28
CASRPPGHPEAFF
TGTGCCAGCAGACCCCCGGGACATCCTGAAGCTTTCTTT
>.|TRBJ1-2|TRBD1|TRBV2
CASLGQGIGYGYTF
TGTGCCAGCCTCGGACAGGGGATTGGCTATGGCTACACCTTC
>.|TRBJ2-7|TRBD1|TRBV7-9
CASSPAGTGRDEQYF
TGTGCCAGCAGCCCTGCCGGGACAGGGAGGGACGAGCAGTACTTC
>.|TRBJ2-7|TRBD2|TRBV11-2
CASTTGVTSGEYEQYF
TGTGCCAGCACCACAGGGGTGACTAGCGGGGAGTACGAGCAGTACTTC
>.|TRBJ2-5|TRBD2|TRBV9
CASSPTGRGEETQYF
TGTGCCAGCAGCCCCACCGGGAGGGGGGAAGAGACCCAGTACTTC
>.|TRBJ1-4|.|TRBV27
CASTHSGGEKLFF
TGTGCCAGCACTCATTCCGGAGGGGAAAAACTGTTTTTT
>.|TRBJ2-3|TRBD2|TRBV28
CASSLWASGSKPTYPGDTQYF
TGTGCCAGCAGTTTATGGGCTAGCGGGAGCAAGCCCACCTACCCGGGGGATACGCAGTATTTT
>.|TRBJ2-5|TRBD2|TRBV27
CASRPLSGLAGVRETQYF
TGTGCCAGCAGGCCCCTTTCGGGACTAGCGGGAGTTCGAGAGACCCAGTACTTC
>.|TRBJ2-7|TRBD1|TRBV27
CASSARPLRDRSYEQYF
TGTGCCAGCAGTGCACGCCCCCTCCGGGACAGGTCCTACGAGCAGTACTTC
>.|TRBJ1-1|.|TRBV28
CASSFGQGMNTEAFF
TGTGCCAGCAGTTTCGGGCAGGGGATGAACACTGAAGCTTTCTTT
>.|TRBJ1-1|.|TRBV21-1
CASEGYPTEAFF
TGTGCCAGCGAGGGTTATCCCACTGAAGCTTTCTTT
>once|TRBJ2-3|.|TRBV6-5
CASRDQGKWTDTQYF
TGTGCCAGCAGAGATCAGGGGAAGTGGACAGATACGCAGTATTTT
>.|TRBJ2-1|TRBD2|TRBV7-2
CASSRILAGVYNEQFF
TGTGCCAGCAGCCGTATACTAGCGGGAGTGTACAATGAGCAGTTCTTC
>once|TRBJ2-1|TRBD2|TRBV2
CASRWGTSGLGNEQFF
TGTGCCAGCCGCTGGGGGACTAGCGGGTTGGGGAATGAGCAGTTCTTC
>few|TRBJ2-7|.|TRBV6-6
CASSQAFSYEQYF
TGTGCCAGCAGCCAGGCGTTCTCCTACGAGCAGTACTTC
>.|TRBJ1-1|.|TRBV11-2
CASSPPTGNTEAFF
TGTGCCAGCAGCCCCCCCACAGGGAACACTGAAGCTTTCTTT
>.|TRBJ1-1|.|TRBV11-2
CASSYPSSGTEAFF
TGTGCCAGCAGCTACCCCTCCTCGGGGACTGAAGCTTTCTTT
>.|TRBJ1-3|.|TRBV29-1
CSVGQIGNTIYF
TGCAGCGTTGGACAAATTGGAAACACCATATATTTT
>.|TRBJ2-5|.|TRBV27
CASSYTGEETQYF
TGTGCCAGCAGTTATACCGGAGAAGAGACCCAGTACTTC
>.|TRBJ1-1|TRBD1|TRBV5-4
CASSQPTGAVDTEAFF
TGTGCCAGCAGCCAACCGACAGGGGCCGTCGACACTGAAGCTTTCTTT
>.|TRBJ2-7|.|TRBV7-6
CASSLTGDYEQYF
TGTGCCAGCAGCTTGACCGGGGACTACGAGCAGTACTTC
>.|TRBJ1-3|TRBD1|TRBV11-3
CASRGQGANTIYF
TGTGCCAGCAGGGGACAGGGAGCAAACACCATATATTTT
>once|TRBJ2-7|TRBD1|TRBV30
CAWSVPGGGYEQYF
TGTGCCTGGAGTGTACCAGGGGGCGGCTACGAGCAGTACTTC
>.|TRBJ1-3|.|TRBV14
CASSQGTASNTIYF
TGTGCCAGCAGCCAAGGGACAGCTTCCAACACCATATATTTT
>.|TRBJ2-7|TRBD2|TRBV6-4
CASSDSGGGIPYEQYF
TGTGCCAGCAGTGACTCTGGGGGAGGGATTCCCTACGAGCAGTACTTC
>.|TRBJ1-1|TRBD1|TRBV2
CASSETGTIGNTEAFF
TGTGCCAGCAGTGAGACAGGGACGATAGGGAACACTGAAGCTTTCTTT
>.|TRBJ2-5|TRBD1|TRBV6-6
CASSYGDRGETQYF
TGTGCCAGCAGTTATGGGGACAGGGGAGAGACCCAGTACTTC
>.|TRBJ2-5|TRBD1|TRBV6-1
CASSADRVQETQYF
TGTGCCAGCAGTGCCGACAGGGTACAAGAGACCCAGTACTTC
>.|TRBJ1-5|.|TRBV21-1
CASSKDGEKSSNQPQHF
TGTGCCAGCAGCAAAGACGGGGAAAAGTCTAGCAATCAGCCCCAGCATTTT
>.|TRBJ1-4|TRBD1|TRBV5-1
CASSSETGGGEKLFF
TGCGCCAGCAGCTCCGAGACAGGGGGGGGTGAAAAACTGTTTTTT
>.|TRBJ2-5|TRBD2|TRBV7-2
CASSLGGGPETQYF
TGTGCCAGCAGCTTAGGGGGAGGGCCAGAGACCCAGTACTTC
>.|TRBJ1-2|TRBD1|TRBV16
CASSQFGTATATNYGYTF
TGTGCCAGCAGCCAGTTTGGGACAGCGACGGCAACTAACTATGGCTACACCTTC
>.|TRBJ2-5|TRBD1|TRBV18
CASSQGAGETQYF
TGTGCCAGCTCACAGGGGGCAGGGGAGACCCAGTACTTC
>.|TRBJ2-7|.|TRBV6-5
CASRITQQGNEQYF
TGTGCCAGCAGAATCACCCAACAGGGAAACGAGCAGTACTTC
>.|TRBJ2-7|.|TRBV28
CASSLQGKSSYEQYF
TGTGCCAGCAGCCTCCAGGGGAAGAGCTCCTACGAGCAGTACTTC
>.|TRBJ1-5|TRBD1|TRBV6-1
CATGQGNNQPQHF
TGTGCCACCGGACAGGGAAACAATCAGCCCCAGCATTTT
>.|TRBJ2-3|.|TRBV27
CASSSMDTQYF
TGTGCCAGCAGTAGCATGGATACGCAGTATTTT
>.|TRBJ1-2|.|TRBV28
CASSLGGANYGYTF
TGTGCCAGCAGTTTAGGGGGGGCTAACTATGGCTACACCTTC
>.|TRBJ2-7|.|TRBV28
CASSLSRFNSYEQYF
TGTGCCAGCAGTTTAAGCAGGTTCAACTCCTACGAGCAGTACTTC
>.|TRBJ1-2|TRBD1|TRBV12-5
CASGVGQGNRGYTF
TGTGCTAGTGGTGTGGGACAGGGTAATCGCGGCTACACCTTC
>.|TRBJ1-1|.|TRBV25-1
CASSDTRVNTEAFF
TGTGCCAGCAGCGATACCAGGGTGAACACTGAAGCTTTCTTT